The entry below gives a single T cell receptor (beta chain) sequence along with its context. Its antigen is unidentified. This CDR3 comprises 15 residues. J lost 1 base, V lost 2 bases, and 3 bases had no gene match. Germline lookup yields CDR1 SGHTA and CDR2 FQGNSA. Study-level results: Greatest tumor Treg TCR overlap was with tumor naive CD4+ cells. In terms of TCR gene usage, tumor memory CD4+ T cells clustered together with blood and lymph node memory CD4+ cells, as well as with lymph node naive CD4+ cells.

Semi-nested PCR with Nested Universal Primer A followed constant-region reverse priming of full-length variable regions. TCRdb fed the 5' RACE reads into MiXCR, producing one record per CDR3 protein. The sample yields approximately 40,000 distinct CDR3 sequences, 18% seen once. Sequences were obtained from naive CD4+ T cells sorted from a lymph node. Indicated subset: naive CD4+ T cells, CD4+CD45RA+CD25-. The V call is TRBV7-2, the J call TRBJ1-1; TRBD1 matches 8 bases. The receptor was isolated from a female donor with breast cancer. The CDR3 here is CASSLRTGWNTEAFF. CDR3 in DNA: TGTGCCAGCAGCTTACGGACAGGGTGGAACACTGAAGCTTTCTTT.